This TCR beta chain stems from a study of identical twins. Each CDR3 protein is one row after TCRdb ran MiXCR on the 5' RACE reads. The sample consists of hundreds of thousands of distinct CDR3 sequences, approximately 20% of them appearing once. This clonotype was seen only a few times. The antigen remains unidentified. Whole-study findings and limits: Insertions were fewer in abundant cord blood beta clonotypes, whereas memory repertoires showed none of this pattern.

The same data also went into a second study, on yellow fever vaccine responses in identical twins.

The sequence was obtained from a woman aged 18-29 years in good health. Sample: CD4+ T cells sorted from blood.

This CDR3 reads CAISESKGGDTEAFF. The CDR3, as DNA: TGTGCCATCAGTGAGTCGAAAGGAGGCGACACTGAAGCTTTCTTT. The chain couples TRBV10-3 to TRBJ1-1, with D uncertain. CDR3 size: 15 residues. The germline V and J ends were trimmed by 0 bases and 3 bases, with 11 bases remaining between them. Germline-derived CDR1 and CDR2 are ENHRY and SYGVKD.